The rows below give T cell receptor beta chains drawn from one sample of a study of shared clonotypes between healthy human individuals. TCRdb's table, derived via immunoSEQ multiplex PCR, lists solely in-frame clones and lacks some. This table has about 560,000 clones, about 80% appearing once. Sequencing input: PBMCs. Source of these receptors: a woman in her 40s in good health. Some clones in this sample may be carry-over from other donors' samples. Both conserved end residues are part of each CDR3. D genes are given only for firm matches. Size is stated for part of the rows, as once, few or many counts, or as a class when the clone is expanded.

clone_size,v_call,j_call,d_call,cdr3_aa,cdr3_nt
.,TRBV29-1,TRBJ2-7,.,CSVGAGSYEQYF,TGCAGCGTTGGGGCAGGATCCTACGAGCAGTACTTC
.,TRBV6-1,TRBJ2-7,.,CASSASREHEQYF,TGTGCCAGCAGTGCGTCCAGGGAACACGAGCAGTACTTC
.,TRBV18,TRBJ1-2,TRBD1,CASSPGQGEIYGYTF,TGTGCCAGCTCACCTGGGCAGGGGGAAATATATGGCTACACCTTC
once,TRBV15,TRBJ2-7,TRBD1,CATSRDRNYEQYF,TGTGCCACCAGCCGGGACAGAAACTACGAGCAGTACTTC
few,TRBV7-9,TRBJ1-3,.,CASSSGVGTGNTIYF,TGTGCCAGCAGCTCCGGGGTCGGGACTGGAAACACCATATATTTT
.,TRBV7-2,TRBJ2-7,TRBD1,CASSSPGGYEQYF,TGTGCCAGCAGCTCACCAGGGGGCTACGAGCAGTACTTC
.,TRBV5-4,TRBJ2-3,TRBD1,CASSSAGGRSTDTQYF,TGTGCCAGCAGCTCCGCAGGGGGTAGAAGCACAGATACGCAGTATTTT
.,TRBV18,TRBJ2-7,.,CASSAAGQTYEQYF,TGTGCCAGCTCAGCAGCGGGACAGACCTACGAGCAGTACTTC
.,TRBV25-1,TRBJ2-7,.,CASSDSAGGYEQYF,TGTGCCAGCAGTGACTCCGCAGGGGGGTACGAGCAATACTTC
.,TRBV19,TRBJ2-7,.,CASSTHYSAYEQYF,TGTGCCAGTAGTACCCACTACTCAGCCTACGAGCAGTACTTC
few,TRBV7-9,TRBJ1-2,TRBD1,CASSWTGANYGYTF,TGTGCCAGCAGCTGGACAGGGGCTAACTATGGCTACACCTTC
.,TRBV11-2,TRBJ1-3,TRBD1,CASSFMTGVSGNTIYF,TGTGCCAGCAGTTTCATGACAGGGGTCTCTGGAAACACCATATATTTT
once,TRBV7-2,TRBJ2-7,.,CASSLRMGGDQYF,TGTGCCAGCAGCCTCCGGATGGGGGGCGACCAGTACTTC
.,TRBV7-2,TRBJ2-1,.,CASSLGWAGANEQFF,TGTGCCAGCAGCTTAGGATGGGCAGGGGCAAATGAGCAGTTCTTC
.,TRBV7-2,TRBJ2-7,.,CASSLDSHLYEQYF,TGTGCCAGCAGCTTGGACAGCCACTTGTACGAGCAGTACTTC
.,TRBV7-9,TRBJ1-2,.,CASSLGTERGYTF,TGTGCCAGCAGCTTAGGGACAGAGCGTGGCTACACCTTC
once,TRBV28,TRBJ1-1,.,CASSLPGITLNTEAFF,TGTGCCAGCAGTCTCCCGGGGATTACATTGAACACTGAAGCTTTCTTT
.,TRBV6-5,TRBJ2-1,TRBD1,CASGRDRVDGDEQFF,TGTGCCAGCGGCCGGGACAGGGTGGACGGTGATGAGCAGTTCTTC
.,TRBV27,TRBJ2-7,.,CASTFYEQYF,TGTGCCAGCACCTTCTACGAGCAGTACTTC
.,TRBV29-1,TRBJ1-2,.,CSVDGTGYTF,TGCAGCGTTGATGGAACTGGCTACACCTTC
once,TRBV7-6,TRBJ2-2,.,CASSLSPHTGELFF,TGTGCCAGCAGCTTAAGCCCGCACACCGGGGAGCTGTTTTTT
.,TRBV4-1,TRBJ2-5,TRBD2,CASSLAGSETQYF,TGCGCCAGCAGCCTAGCGGGATCTGAGACCCAGTACTTC
.,TRBV7-7,TRBJ2-2,.,CASSSQGNTGELFF,TGTGCCAGCAGCTCGCAGGGAAACACCGGGGAGCTGTTTTTT
.,TRBV30,TRBJ1-3,.,CAWSGSRLGISGNTIYF,TGTGCCTGGAGTGGGTCCCGACTCGGTATCTCTGGAAACACCATATATTTT
.,TRBV4-2,TRBJ2-1,TRBD2,CASSPQSLAGAGNGEQFF,TGTGCCAGCAGCCCGCAGAGTTTAGCGGGAGCTGGGAATGGCGAGCAGTTCTTC